This entry features one T cell receptor (beta chain) sequence. The CDR3 has 17 amino acids. Germline V gives CDR1 MGHRA, CDR2 YSYEKL. With 4 bases clipped from V and 1 base from J, the junction kept 6 bases outside the gene matches. Per the original data handling: For nucleated cells, counts were estimated from reference gene primer amplification. Method: immunoSEQ multiplex PCR; TCRdb's copy keeps in-frame clones and lacks some. V and J calls and clone size are as listed in that table; D and trimming were resolved from the DNA. Of 110,000 to 150,000 clones detected, about four fifths appear once; the ten largest clones hold 8%. These data are taken from a study of blood T cell repertoires in COVID-19. Study-wide background: The analysed material was cDNA or gDNA that came from T cells, B-cell-depleted T cells, or PBMCs.

The V gene is TRBV4-1, the J gene TRBJ2-3; TRBD2 matches at 12 bases. This receptor was identified in a human donor in a cohort sampled during active COVID-19. The specimen sequenced was peripheral blood. In DNA form, the CDR3 reads TGCGCCAGCAGCCGCCGACTAGCGGGGGACCGCACAGATACGCAGTATTTT. Protein product: CASSRRLAGDRTDTQYF.